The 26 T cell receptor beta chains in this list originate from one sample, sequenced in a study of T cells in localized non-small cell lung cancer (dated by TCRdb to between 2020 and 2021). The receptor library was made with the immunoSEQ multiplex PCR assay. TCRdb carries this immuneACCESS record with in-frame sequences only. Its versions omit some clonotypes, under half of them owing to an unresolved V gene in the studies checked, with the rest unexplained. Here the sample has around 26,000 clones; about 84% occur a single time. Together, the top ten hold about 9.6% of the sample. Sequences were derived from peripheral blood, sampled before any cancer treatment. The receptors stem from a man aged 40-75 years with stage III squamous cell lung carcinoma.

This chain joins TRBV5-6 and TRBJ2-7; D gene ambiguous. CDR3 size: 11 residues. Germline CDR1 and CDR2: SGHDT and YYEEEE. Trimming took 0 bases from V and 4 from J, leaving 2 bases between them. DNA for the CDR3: TGTGCCAGCAGCTTGGATTACGAGCAGTACTTC. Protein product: CASSLDYEQYF.

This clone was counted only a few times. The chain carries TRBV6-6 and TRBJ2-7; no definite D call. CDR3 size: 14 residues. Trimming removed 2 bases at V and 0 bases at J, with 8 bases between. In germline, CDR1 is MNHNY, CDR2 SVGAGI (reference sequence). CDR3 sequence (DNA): TGTGCCAGCAGTTACGGGGTCAGCTCCTACGAGCAGTACTTC. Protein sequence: CASSYGVSSYEQYF.

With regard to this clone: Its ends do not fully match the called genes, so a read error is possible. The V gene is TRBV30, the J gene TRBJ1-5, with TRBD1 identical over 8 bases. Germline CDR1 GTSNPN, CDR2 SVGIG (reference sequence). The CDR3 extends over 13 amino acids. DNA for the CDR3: TGTGCCTGGACAGGACAGGGCAAACAGCCCCAGCATTTT. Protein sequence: CAWTGQGKQPQHF.

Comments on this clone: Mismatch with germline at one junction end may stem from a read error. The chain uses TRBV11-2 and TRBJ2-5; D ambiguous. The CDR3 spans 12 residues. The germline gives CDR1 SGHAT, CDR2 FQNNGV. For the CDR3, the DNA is TGTGCCAGCAGCCTAGAGGTACAGACCCAGTACTTC. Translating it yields CASSLEVQTQYF.

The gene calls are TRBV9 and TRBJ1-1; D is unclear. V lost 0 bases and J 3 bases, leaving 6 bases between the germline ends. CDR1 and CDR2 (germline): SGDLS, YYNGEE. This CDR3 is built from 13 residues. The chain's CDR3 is CASSVALDTEAFF. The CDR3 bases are TGTGCCAGCAGCGTAGCCCTAGACACTGAAGCTTTCTTT. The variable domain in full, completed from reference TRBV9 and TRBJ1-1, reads DSGVTQTPKHLITATGQRVTLRCSPRSGDLSVYWYQQSLDQGLQFLIQYYNGEERAKGNILERFSAQQFPDLHSELNLSSLELGDSALYFCASSVALDTEAFFGQGTRLTVV.

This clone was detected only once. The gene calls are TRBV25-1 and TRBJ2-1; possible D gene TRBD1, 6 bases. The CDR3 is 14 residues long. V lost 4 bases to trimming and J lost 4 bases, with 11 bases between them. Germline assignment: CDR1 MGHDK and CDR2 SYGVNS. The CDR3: CASSVLTGYNEQFF. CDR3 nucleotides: TGTGCCAGCAGTGTGCTGACAGGATACAATGAGCAGTTCTTC. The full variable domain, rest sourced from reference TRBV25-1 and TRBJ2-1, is EADIYQTPRYLVIGTGKKITLECSQTMGHDKMYWYQQDPGMELHLIHYSYGVNSTEKGDLSSESTVSRIRTEHFPLTLESARPSHTSQYLCASSVLTGYNEQFFGPGTRLTVL.

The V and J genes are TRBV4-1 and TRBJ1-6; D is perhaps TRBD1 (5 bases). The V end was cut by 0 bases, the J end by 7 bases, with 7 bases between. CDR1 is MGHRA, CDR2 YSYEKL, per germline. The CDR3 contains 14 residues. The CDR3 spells CASSQDGDNSPLHF. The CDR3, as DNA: TGCGCCAGCAGCCAAGATGGGGACAATTCACCCCTCCACTTT.

The CDR3: CASSDQGSDEQYF. In DNA, the CDR3 is TGTGCCAGCAGTGACCAGGGTAGCGACGAGCAGTACTTC. The chain is built from TRBV25-1 and TRBJ2-7; the D call may be TRBD1 or TRBD2 (5 bases each). The CDR3 spans 13 residues. Germline V gives CDR1 MGHDK, CDR2 SYGVNS. V lost 3 bases, J lost 5 bases, and 11 bases lay in between.

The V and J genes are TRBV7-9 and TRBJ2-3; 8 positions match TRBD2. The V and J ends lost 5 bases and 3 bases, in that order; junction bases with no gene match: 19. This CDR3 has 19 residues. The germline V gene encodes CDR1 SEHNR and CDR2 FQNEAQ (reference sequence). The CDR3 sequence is CASSPPAGWEAGVTDTQYF. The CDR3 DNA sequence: TGTGCCAGCAGCCCCCCCGCGGGTTGGGAAGCGGGAGTGACAGATACGCAGTATTTT.

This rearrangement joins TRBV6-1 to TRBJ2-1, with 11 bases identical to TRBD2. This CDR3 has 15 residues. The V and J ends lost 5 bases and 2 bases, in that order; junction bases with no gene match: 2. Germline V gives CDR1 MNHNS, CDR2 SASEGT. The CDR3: CASSLTSGAYNEQFF. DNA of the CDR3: TGTGCCAGCAGTCTGACTAGCGGGGCCTACAATGAGCAGTTCTTC.

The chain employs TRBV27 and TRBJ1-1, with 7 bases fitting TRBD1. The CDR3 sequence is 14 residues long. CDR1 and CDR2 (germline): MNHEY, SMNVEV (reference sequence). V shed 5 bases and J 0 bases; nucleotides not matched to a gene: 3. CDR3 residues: CASSLGQVNTEAFF. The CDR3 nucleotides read TGTGCCAGCAGTCTCGGACAGGTGAACACTGAAGCTTTCTTT.

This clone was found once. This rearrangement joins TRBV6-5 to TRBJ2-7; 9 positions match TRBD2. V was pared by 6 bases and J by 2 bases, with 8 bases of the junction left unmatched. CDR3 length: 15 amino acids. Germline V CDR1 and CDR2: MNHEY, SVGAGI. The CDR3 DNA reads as TGTGCCAGCAGGGGCGGACTAGCGTATACCTACGAGCAGTACTTC. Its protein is CASRGGLAYTYEQYF.

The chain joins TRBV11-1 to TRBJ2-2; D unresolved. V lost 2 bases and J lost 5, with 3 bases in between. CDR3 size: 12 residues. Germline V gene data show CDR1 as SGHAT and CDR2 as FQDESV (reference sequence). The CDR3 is CASSLPTGELFF. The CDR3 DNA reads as TGTGCCAGCAGCTTACCGACCGGGGAGCTGTTTTTT.

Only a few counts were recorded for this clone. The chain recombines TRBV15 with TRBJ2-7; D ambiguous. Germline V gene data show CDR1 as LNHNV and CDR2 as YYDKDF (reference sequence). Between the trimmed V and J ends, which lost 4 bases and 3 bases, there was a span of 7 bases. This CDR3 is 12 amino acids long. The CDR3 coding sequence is TGTGCCACCAGCACTGACTTCTACGAGCAGTACTTC. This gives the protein CATSTDFYEQYF.

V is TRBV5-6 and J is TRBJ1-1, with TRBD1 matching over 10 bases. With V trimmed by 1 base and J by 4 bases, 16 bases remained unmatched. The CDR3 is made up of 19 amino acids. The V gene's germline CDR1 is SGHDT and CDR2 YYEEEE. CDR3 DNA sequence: TGTGCCAGCAGCTTGAACCTTGCCTGGGACAGGGGATCGGGCACTGAAGCTTTCTTT. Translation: CASSLNLAWDRGSGTEAFF.

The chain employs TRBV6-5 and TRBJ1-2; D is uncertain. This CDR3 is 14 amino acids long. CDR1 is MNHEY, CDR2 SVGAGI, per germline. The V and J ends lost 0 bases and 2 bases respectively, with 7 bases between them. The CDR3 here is CASSYSSRNYGYTF. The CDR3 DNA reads TGTGCCAGCAGTTACTCGAGCAGGAACTATGGCTACACCTTC.

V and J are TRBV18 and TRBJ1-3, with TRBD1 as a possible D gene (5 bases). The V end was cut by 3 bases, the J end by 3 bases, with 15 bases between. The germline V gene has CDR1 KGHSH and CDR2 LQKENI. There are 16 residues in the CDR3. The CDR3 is CASSPQGRDVGNTIYF. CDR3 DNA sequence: TGTGCCAGCTCACCCCAAGGCAGGGATGTTGGAAACACCATATATTTT.

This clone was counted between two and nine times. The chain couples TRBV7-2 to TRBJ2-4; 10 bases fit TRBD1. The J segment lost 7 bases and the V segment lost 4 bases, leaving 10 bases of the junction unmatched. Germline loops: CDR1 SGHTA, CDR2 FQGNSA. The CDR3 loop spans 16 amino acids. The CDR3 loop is CASSSQAWGQGNIQYF. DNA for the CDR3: TGTGCCAGCAGCTCTCAGGCGTGGGGACAGGGGAACATTCAGTACTTC.

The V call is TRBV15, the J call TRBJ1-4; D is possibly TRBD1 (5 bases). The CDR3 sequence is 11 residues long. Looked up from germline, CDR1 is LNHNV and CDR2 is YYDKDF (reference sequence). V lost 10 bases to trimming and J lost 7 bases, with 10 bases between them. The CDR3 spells CAIHGGEKLFF. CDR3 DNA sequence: TGTGCCATTCACGGGGGTGAAAAACTGTTTTTT.

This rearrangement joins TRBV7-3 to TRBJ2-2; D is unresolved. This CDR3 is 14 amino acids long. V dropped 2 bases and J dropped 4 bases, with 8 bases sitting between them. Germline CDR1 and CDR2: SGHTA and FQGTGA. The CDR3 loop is CASSLFQSTGELFF. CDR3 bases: TGTGCCAGCAGCTTATTCCAAAGCACCGGGGAGCTGTTTTTT.

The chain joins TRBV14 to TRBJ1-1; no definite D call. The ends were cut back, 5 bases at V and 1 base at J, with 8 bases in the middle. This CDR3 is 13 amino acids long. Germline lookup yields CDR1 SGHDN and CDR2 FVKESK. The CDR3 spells CASSRNRNTEAFF. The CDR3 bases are TGTGCCAGCAGCAGAAACAGGAACACTGAAGCTTTCTTT.

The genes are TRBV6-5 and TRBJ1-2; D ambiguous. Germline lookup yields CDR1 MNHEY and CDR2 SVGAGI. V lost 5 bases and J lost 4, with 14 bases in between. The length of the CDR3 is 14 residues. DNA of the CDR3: TGTGCCAGCAGTCCTCGTGCCGGTACCTATGGCTACACCTTC. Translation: CASSPRAGTYGYTF.

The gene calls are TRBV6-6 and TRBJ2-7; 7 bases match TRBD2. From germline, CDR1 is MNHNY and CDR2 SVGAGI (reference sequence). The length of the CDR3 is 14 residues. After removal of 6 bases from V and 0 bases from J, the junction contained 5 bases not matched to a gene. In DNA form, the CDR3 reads TGTGCCAGCAGAATAGCGGGCAGCTCCTACGAGCAGTACTTC. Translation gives CASRIAGSSYEQYF.

The CDR3 spells CASSQTGLAGVSGELFF. CDR3 nucleotide sequence: TGCGCCAGCAGCCAAACCGGACTAGCGGGAGTAAGCGGGGAGCTGTTTTTT. This chain uses TRBV4-1 with TRBJ2-2, with 13 nucleotides matching TRBD2. Losses at the gene ends were 2 bases for V and 7 bases for J; bases not matched to a gene: 7. CDR1 is MGHRA, CDR2 YSYEKL, per germline. This CDR3 spans 17 amino acids.

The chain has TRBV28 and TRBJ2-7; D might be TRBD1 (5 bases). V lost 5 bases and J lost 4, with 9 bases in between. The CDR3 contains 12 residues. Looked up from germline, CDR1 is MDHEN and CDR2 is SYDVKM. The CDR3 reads CASSRRGYEQYF. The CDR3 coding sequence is TGTGCCAGCAGTCGAAGGGGTTACGAGCAGTACTTC.

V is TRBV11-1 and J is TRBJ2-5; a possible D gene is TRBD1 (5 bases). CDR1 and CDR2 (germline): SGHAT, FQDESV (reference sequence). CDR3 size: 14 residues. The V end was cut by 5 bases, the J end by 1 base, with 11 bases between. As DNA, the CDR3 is TGTGCCAGCAGCCGATCTGACAGCCAAGAGACCCAGTACTTC. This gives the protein CASSRSDSQETQYF.